This T cell receptor (beta chain) was sequenced during a study of cytomegalovirus exposure and HLA in healthy donors. Measured with immunoSEQ multiplex PCR; TCRdb has only the in-frame clones, and not every one. Among 90,000 to 150,000 clones listed, 86% were seen once. V lost 4 bases and J lost 0; bases outside the gene matches: 7. This CDR3 has 16 residues. Germline assignment: CDR1 SGHRS and CDR2 YFSETQ. The V call is TRBV5-1, the J call TRBJ2-7; 10 positions agree with TRBD2. Sequencing input: PBMCs. This sequence originates from a man aged 18 to 35 in good health and CMV-seronegative. CDR3 DNA sequence: TGCGCCAGCAGCCCAGATAGCGGGGGGCTCTCCTACGAGCAGTACTTC. Its translation is CASSPDSGGLSYEQYF.